The rows below give T cell receptor beta chains drawn from one sample of a study of T cells in localized non-small cell lung cancer. Generated by immunoSEQ multiplex PCR, the TCRdb table keeps only in-frame clones and is missing some. The top ten hold roughly 8.1% of the sample, which has just under 20,000 clones, 70% to 90% seen once. Sequences were derived from peripheral blood, sampled before any cancer treatment. The receptors originated from a man aged 40-75 years with stage I lung adenocarcinoma. Both conserved end residues are part of each CDR3. A D gene is named only where the DNA matches it firmly. Some rows have no size entry. The others give once, few or many, or a class for an expanded clone.

J | D | size | V | DNA | CDR3
TRBJ2-7 | . | . | TRBV7-2 | TGTGCCAGCAGTCCGGACAGATCCTACGAGCAGTACTTC | CASSPDRSYEQYF
TRBJ2-3 | . | once | TRBV9 | TGTGCCAGCAGCGTAGGCGGACCCTCTAGCACAGATACGCAGTATTTT | CASSVGGPSSTDTQYF
TRBJ1-2 | . | . | TRBV5-5 | TGTGCCAGCAGCCTCGTGACGGCGGATGGCTACACCTTC | CASSLVTADGYTF
TRBJ2-1 | TRBD2 | . | TRBV9 | TGTGCCAGCAGCGTAGCTAGCGGGGGGGTATCCTACAATGAGCAGTTCTTC | CASSVASGGVSYNEQFF
TRBJ2-1 | . | . | TRBV5-1 | TGCGCCAGCAGCCCCCTCCTGGCCTACAATGAGCAGTTCTTC | CASSPLLAYNEQFF
TRBJ2-3 | TRBD2 | once | TRBV2 | TGTGCCAGCAGTACCCACCTACTAGCGGGGGCCCGCTTTAACACAGATACGCAGTATTTT | CASSTHLLAGARFNTDTQYF
TRBJ1-1 | . | . | TRBV25-1 | TGTGCCAGCAGTGAAGGAAACACTGAAGCTTTCTTT | CASSEGNTEAFF
TRBJ1-1 | . | . | TRBV7-9 | TGTGCCAGCAGCTCACAGGGTACCGCCACTGAAGCTTTCTTT | CASSSQGTATEAFF
TRBJ2-1 | TRBD2 | . | TRBV11-2 | TGTGCCAGCAGCTTATCTCTAGCGGGAGGGTCGGGTGAGCAGTTCTTC | CASSLSLAGGSGEQFF
TRBJ2-7 | TRBD1 | large | TRBV6-1 | TGTGCCAGCAGGGCGGGACAGGGCTACGAGCAGTACTTC | CASRAGQGYEQYF
TRBJ2-7 | . | . | TRBV19 | TGTGCCAGTAGTTCCTCCAACTACGAGCAGTACTTC | CASSSSNYEQYF
TRBJ1-2 | . | . | TRBV5-8 | TGTGCCAGCAGCTGGGGGAACTATGGCTACACCTTC | CASSWGNYGYTF
TRBJ1-2 | . | . | TRBV6-1 | TGTGCCAGCAGTGAACAATCGGGGGGCAATGGCTACACCTTC | CASSEQSGGNGYTF
TRBJ2-7 | TRBD1 | . | TRBV18 | TGTGCCAGCTCACCCTCGCAGGGGGCTTTCTACGAGCAGTACTTC | CASSPSQGAFYEQYF
TRBJ1-2 | . | few | TRBV11-2 | TGTGCCAGCAGCTCCCCAAAGGGCCCCTATGGCTACACCTTC | CASSSPKGPYGYTF
TRBJ2-2 | TRBD2 | . | TRBV5-5 | TGTGCCAGCAGCTTTGGACTAGCTGTCACCGGGGAGCTGTTTTTT | CASSFGLAVTGELFF
TRBJ1-5 | . | . | TRBV19 | TGTGCCAGTAGTATAGGCTTAGCAGGGACGGATCAGCCCCAGCATTTT | CASSIGLAGTDQPQHF
TRBJ2-7 | . | . | TRBV5-4 | TGTGCCAGCAGCCAAGTGTCCGCTAGCCCAAACCGGCACGAGCAGTACTTC | CASSQVSASPNRHEQYF
TRBJ2-3 | TRBD2 | . | TRBV2 | TGTGCCAGCACGAGGCGGGGGGCCAACACAGATACGCAGTATTTT | CASTRRGANTDTQYF
TRBJ2-7 | . | once | TRBV27 | TGTGCCAGCAGTTGGGGGGAAAAGAGCTACGAGCAGTACTTC | CASSWGEKSYEQYF